This T cell receptor beta chain was captured by sequencing in a study of T cells in Graves' hyperthyroidism and ophthalmopathy. Study-level background: Initial diagnosis, before any treatment, was when peripheral blood was collected.

Trimming stripped 6 bases from V and 7 bases from J, with 13 bases between. CDR3 size: 12 residues. Reasons for excluding patients were uncontrolled infection, other autoimmune disease, pregnancy or lactation. Diagnosis relied on clinical symptoms, serum thyroxine and TRAb, thyroid ultrasound and orbital computed tomography. Out of over 7.5 ml of fresh peripheral blood came the PBMCs. This clonotype appeared a few times. RNA transcripts provided the source from which TCR beta CDR3 regions were amplified. HTBI primers were used for first-round RT-PCR of the TCR CDR3. TCRdb reprocessed the multiplex PCR reads via MiXCR and lists one record per CDR3 protein. The repertoire consists of under 250,000 distinct CDR3 sequences, with about 24% occurring once and the leading ten covering about a third.

The origin of this receptor is a woman in her thirties or forties with Graves' ophthalmopathy. Sequenced input: blood. The chain links TRBV12-3 or TRBV12-4 to TRBJ2-7; D is unclear. CDR3 nucleotides: TGTGCCAGCAGCTCCCCTTTCATTGAGCAGTACTTC. The encoded protein is CASSSPFIEQYF.